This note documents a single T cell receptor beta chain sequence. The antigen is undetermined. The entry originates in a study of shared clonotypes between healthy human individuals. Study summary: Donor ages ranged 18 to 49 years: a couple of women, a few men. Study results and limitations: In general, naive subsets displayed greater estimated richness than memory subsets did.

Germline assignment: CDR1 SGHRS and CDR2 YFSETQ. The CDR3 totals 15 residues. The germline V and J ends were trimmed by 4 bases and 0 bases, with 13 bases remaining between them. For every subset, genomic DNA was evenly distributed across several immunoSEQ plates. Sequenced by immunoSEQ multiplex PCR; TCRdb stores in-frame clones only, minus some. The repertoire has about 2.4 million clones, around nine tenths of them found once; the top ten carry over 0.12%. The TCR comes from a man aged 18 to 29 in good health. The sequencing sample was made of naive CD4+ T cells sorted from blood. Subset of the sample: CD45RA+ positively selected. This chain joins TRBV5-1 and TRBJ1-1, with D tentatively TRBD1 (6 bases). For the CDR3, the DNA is TGCGCCAGCAGCCGGTACCCAGGGGTGAACACTGAAGCTTTCTTT. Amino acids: CASSRYPGVNTEAFF.